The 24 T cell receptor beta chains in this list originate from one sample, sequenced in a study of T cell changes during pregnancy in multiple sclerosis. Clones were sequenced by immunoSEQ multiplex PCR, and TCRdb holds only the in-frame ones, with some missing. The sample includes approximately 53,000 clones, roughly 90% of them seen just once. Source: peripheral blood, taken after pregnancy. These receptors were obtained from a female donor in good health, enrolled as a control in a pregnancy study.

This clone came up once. The CDR3 coding sequence is TGTGCCAGCAGCTCCCGGGACTTTTCGGCAAATGAGCAGTTCTTC. Its protein product is CASSSRDFSANEQFF. The gene calls are TRBV13 and TRBJ2-1, with D perhaps matching TRBD2 (6 bases). The V end was cut by 4 bases, the J end by 7 bases, with 17 bases between. Looked up from germline, CDR1 is PRHDT and CDR2 is FYEKMQ (reference sequence). The CDR3 totals 15 residues.

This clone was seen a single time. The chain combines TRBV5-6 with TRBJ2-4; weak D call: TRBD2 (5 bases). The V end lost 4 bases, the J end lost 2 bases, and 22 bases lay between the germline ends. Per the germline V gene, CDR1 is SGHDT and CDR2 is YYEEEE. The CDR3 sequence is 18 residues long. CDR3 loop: CASSPISTSGHPKNIQYF. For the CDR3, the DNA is TGTGCCAGCAGCCCCATATCTACGAGCGGTCATCCCAAAAACATTCAGTACTTC. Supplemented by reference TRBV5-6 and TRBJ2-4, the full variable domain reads DAGVTQSPTHLIKTRGQQVTLRCSPKSGHDTVSWYQQALGQGPQFIFQYYEEEERQRGNFPDRFSGHQFPNYSSELNVNALLLGDSALYLCASSPISTSGHPKNIQYFGAGTRLSVL.

The CDR3 bases are TGTGCCAGCAGTTTACAGGCTCCCAGGGGGAACTATGGCTACACCTTC. The encoded protein is CASSLQAPRGNYGYTF. This chain joins TRBV28 and TRBJ1-2, with 7 bases aligning to TRBD1. Trimming took 2 bases from V and 2 from J; bases not matched to a gene: 8. Germline values: CDR1 MDHEN, CDR2 SYDVKM. This CDR3 comprises 16 residues.

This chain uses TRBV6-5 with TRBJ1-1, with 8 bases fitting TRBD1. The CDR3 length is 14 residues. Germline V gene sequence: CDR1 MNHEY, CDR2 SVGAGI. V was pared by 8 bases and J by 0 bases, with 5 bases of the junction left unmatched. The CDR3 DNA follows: TGTGCCAGCGGGCGACAGGGGATGAACACTGAAGCTTTCTTT. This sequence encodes CASGRQGMNTEAFF.

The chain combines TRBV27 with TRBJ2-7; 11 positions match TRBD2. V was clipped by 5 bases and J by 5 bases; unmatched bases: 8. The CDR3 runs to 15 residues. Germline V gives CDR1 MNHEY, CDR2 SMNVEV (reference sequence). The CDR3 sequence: CASSPPSGRRDEQYF. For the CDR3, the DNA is TGTGCCAGCAGTCCTCCTAGCGGGAGGAGGGACGAGCAGTACTTC.

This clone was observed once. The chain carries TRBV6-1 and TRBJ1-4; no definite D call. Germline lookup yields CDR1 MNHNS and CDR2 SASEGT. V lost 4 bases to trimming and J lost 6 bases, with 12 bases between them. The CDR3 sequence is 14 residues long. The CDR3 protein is CASSAASGYEKLFF. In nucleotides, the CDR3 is TGTGCCAGCAGTGCCGCCAGCGGATATGAAAAACTGTTTTTT.

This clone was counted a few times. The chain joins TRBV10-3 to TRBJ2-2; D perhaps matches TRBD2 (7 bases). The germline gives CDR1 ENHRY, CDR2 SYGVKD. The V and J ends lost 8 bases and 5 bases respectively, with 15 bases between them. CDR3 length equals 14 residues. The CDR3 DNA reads TGTGCCATCCCGGCGGGGGCGGGGACCGGGGAGCTGTTTTTT. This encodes CAIPAGAGTGELFF.

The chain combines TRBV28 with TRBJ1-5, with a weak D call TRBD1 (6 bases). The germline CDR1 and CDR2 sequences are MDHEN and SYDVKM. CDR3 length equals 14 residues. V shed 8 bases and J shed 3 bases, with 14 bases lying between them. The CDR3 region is CASLLTGNNQPQHF. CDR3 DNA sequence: TGTGCCAGCCTCCTCACAGGGAACAATCAGCCCCAGCATTTT.

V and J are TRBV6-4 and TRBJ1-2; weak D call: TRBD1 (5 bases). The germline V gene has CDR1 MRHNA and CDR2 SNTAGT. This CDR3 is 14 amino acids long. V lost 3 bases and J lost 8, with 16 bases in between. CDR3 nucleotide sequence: TGTGCCAGCAGTGAAGAGGGACTTTCGGGAGGCTACACCTTC. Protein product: CASSEEGLSGGYTF.

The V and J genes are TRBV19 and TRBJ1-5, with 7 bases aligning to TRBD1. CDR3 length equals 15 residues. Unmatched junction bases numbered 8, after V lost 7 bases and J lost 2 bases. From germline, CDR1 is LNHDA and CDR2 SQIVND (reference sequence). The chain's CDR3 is CASTTGTVGNQPQHF. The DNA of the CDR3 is TGTGCCAGTACCACTGGGACAGTGGGCAATCAGCCCCAGCATTTT.

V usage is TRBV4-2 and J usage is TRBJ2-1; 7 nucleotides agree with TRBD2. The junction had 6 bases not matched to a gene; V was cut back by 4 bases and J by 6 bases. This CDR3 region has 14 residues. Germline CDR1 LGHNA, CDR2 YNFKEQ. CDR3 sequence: CASSRRGVGNEQFF. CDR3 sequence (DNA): TGTGCCAGCAGCCGACGGGGGGTGGGCAATGAGCAGTTCTTC.

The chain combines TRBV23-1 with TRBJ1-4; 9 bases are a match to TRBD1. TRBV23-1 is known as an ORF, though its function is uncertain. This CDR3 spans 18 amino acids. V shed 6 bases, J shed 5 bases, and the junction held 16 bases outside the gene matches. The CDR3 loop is CASRRNRGPRVENEKLFF. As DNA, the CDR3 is TGCGCCAGCAGACGCAACAGGGGGCCGAGAGTGGAAAATGAAAAACTGTTTTTT.

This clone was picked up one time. The CDR3 is CASSVAVNRENGYTF. Here the CDR3 DNA reads TGTGCCAGCAGTGTCGCGGTCAACAGGGAAAATGGCTACACCTTC. The chain carries TRBV2 and TRBJ1-2, with a tentative D call TRBD1 (6 bases). CDR3 length: 15 residues. V shed 4 bases and J shed 6 bases, with 18 bases lying between them. Germline CDR1 and CDR2: SNHLY and FYNNEI.

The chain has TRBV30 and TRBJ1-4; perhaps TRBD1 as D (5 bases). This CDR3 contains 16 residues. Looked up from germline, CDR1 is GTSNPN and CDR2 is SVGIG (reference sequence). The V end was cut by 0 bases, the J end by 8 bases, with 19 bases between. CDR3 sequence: CAWSVPRTAGGEKLFF. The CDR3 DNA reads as TGTGCCTGGAGTGTTCCAAGGACTGCTGGGGGGGAAAAACTGTTTTTT.

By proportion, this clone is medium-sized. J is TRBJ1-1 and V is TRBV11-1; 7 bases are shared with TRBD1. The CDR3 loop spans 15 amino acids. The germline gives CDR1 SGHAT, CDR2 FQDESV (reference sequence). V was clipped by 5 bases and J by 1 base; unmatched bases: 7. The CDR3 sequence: CASSKRTGTNTEAFF. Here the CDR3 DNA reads TGTGCCAGCAGCAAAAGGACAGGTACGAACACTGAAGCTTTCTTT.

Here the CDR3 reads CASSPGTGFLSYEQYF. The CDR3, as DNA: TGTGCCAGCAGCCCCGGGACAGGGTTTCTATCCTACGAGCAGTACTTC. V is TRBV7-8 and J is TRBJ2-7, with TRBD1 matching 9 bases. This CDR3 region has 16 residues. From germline, CDR1 is SGHVS and CDR2 FQNEAQ. The V segment lost 5 bases and the J segment 1 base; nucleotides outside the gene matches: 9.

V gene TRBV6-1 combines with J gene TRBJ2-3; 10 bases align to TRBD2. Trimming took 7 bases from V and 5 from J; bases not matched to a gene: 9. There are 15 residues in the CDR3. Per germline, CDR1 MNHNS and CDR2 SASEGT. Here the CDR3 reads CASIPSGGAKDTQYF. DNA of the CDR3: TGTGCCAGCATACCAAGCGGGGGGGCTAAAGATACGCAGTATTTT.

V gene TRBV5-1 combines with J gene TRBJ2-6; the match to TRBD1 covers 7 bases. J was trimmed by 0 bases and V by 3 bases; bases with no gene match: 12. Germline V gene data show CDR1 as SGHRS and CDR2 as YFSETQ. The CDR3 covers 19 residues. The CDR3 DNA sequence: TGCGCCAGCAGCTGGACCCCCCGGGACAGCTCCTCTGGGGCCAACGTCCTGACTTTC. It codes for CASSWTPRDSSSGANVLTF. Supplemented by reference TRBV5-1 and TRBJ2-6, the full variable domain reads KAGVTQTPRYLIKTRGQQVTLSCSPISGHRSVSWYQQTPGQGLQFLFEYFSETQRNKGNFPGRFSGRQFSNSRSEMNVSTLELGDSALYLCASSWTPRDSSSGANVLTFGAGSRLTVL.

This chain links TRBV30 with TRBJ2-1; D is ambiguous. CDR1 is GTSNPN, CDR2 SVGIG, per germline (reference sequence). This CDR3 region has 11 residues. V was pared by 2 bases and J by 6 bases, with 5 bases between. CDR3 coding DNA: TGTGCCTGGAGTCCCCTCAATGAGCAGTTCTTC. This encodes CAWSPLNEQFF.

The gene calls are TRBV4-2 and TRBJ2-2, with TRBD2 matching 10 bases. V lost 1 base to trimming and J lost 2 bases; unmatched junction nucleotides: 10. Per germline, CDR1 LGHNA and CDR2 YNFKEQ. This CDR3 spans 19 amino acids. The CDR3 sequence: CASSQAVLSGGANTGELFF. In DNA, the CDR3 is TGTGCCAGCAGCCAAGCAGTCCTAAGCGGGGGGGCCAACACCGGGGAGCTGTTTTTT.

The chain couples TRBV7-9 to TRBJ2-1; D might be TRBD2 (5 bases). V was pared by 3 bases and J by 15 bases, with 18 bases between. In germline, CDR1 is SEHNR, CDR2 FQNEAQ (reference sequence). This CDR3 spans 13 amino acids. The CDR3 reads CASSLDLDRDWFF. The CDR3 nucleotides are TGTGCCAGCAGCTTGGACTTAGACCGGGATTGGTTCTTC.

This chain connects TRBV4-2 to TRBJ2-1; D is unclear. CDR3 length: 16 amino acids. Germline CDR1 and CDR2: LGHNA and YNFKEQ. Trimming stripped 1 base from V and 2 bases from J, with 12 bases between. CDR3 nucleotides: TGTGCCAGCAGCCAAGGGGCCCCTCGCACCTACAATGAGCAGTTCTTC. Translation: CASSQGAPRTYNEQFF.

The CDR3 DNA reads as TGTGCCAGCAGTGAAGGTGACAAACGACTAGAGGGAGAGACCCAGTACTTC. It codes for CASSEGDKRLEGETQYF. V and J are TRBV25-1 and TRBJ2-5; D may be TRBD2 (6 bases). The length of the CDR3 is 17 residues. V was clipped by 2 bases and J by 4 bases, with 20 bases between them. Germline CDR1 MGHDK, CDR2 SYGVNS.

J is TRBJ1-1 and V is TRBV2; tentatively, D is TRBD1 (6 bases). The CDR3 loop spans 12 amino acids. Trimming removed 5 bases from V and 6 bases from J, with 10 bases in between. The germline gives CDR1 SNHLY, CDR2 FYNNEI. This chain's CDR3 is CASSYRDPEAFF. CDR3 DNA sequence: TGTGCCAGCAGTTACAGGGATCCTGAAGCTTTCTTT.